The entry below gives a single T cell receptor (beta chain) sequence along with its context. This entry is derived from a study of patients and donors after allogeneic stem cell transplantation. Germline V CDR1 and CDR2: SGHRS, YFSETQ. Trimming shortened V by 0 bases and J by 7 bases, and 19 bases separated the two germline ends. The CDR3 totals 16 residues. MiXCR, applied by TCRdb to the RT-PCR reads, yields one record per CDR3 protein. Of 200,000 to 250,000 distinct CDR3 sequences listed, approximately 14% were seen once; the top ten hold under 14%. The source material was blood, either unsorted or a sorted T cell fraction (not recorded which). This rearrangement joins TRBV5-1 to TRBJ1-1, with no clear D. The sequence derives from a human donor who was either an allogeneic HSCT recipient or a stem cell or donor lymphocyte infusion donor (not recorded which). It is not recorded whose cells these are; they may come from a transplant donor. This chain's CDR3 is CASSLVGWGDTYEAFF. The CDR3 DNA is TGCGCCAGCAGCTTGGTGGGTTGGGGTGACACTTATGAAGCTTTCTTT.